This is a list of T cell receptor beta chains from one sample in a study of CD8+ T cells in alopecia areata. Method: immunoSEQ multiplex PCR; TCRdb's copy keeps in-frame clones and lacks some. The data show fewer than 350,000 clones, with over 45% seen just once and more than 1.5% held by the top ten. Sequenced material: CD4+ T cells sorted from blood, taken at week 24, from a patient treated with tofacitinib. These receptor sequences come from a human donor with alopecia areata. Both conserved end residues are part of each CDR3. A D gene is named only where the DNA matches it firmly. A clone size is listed for some rows: how often the clone was seen (once, few, many), or a class if it is expanded.

12	NA	TRBV6-6	NA	TRBJ1-2	CASSRADRVYTF	TGTGCCAGCAGCCGAGCTGACAGAGTCTACACCTTC
13	TRBD1	TRBV30	few	TRBJ1-2	CAWRGDRVGGYTF	TGTGCCTGGAGAGGGGACAGGGTTGGTGGCTACACCTTC
16	TRBD1	TRBV7-2	few	TRBJ2-7	CASSSLGTGGRYEQYF	TGTGCCAGCAGCTCCTTGGGGACAGGGGGTCGCTACGAGCAGTACTTC
14	NA	TRBV18	NA	TRBJ2-7	CASSPLPSVEEQYF	TGTGCCAGCTCACCACTTCCTAGCGTTGAGGAGCAGTACTTC
14	NA	TRBV4-2	few	TRBJ1-2	CASSQDSTSWGYTF	TGTGCCAGCAGCCAAGATTCAACAAGTTGGGGCTACACCTTC
14	NA	TRBV13	once	TRBJ2-6	CASSSFSGANVLTF	TGTGCCAGCAGCTCCTTCTCTGGGGCCAACGTCCTGACTTTC
15	NA	TRBV5-5	few	TRBJ2-1	CASSLDGHNYNEQFF	TGTGCCAGCAGCCTAGACGGACACAACTACAATGAGCAGTTCTTC
15	NA	TRBV2	few	TRBJ2-3	CASSERGKTADTQYF	TGTGCCAGCAGTGAAAGGGGGAAAACAGCGGATACGCAGTATTTT
14	NA	TRBV5-4	NA	TRBJ2-5	CASSTRTEEGTQYF	TGTGCCAGCAGCACCCGGACGGAAGAGGGGACCCAGTACTTC
12	TRBD1	TRBV6-6	NA	TRBJ1-2	CASSPGQGGYTF	TGTGCCAGCAGTCCGGGACAGGGGGGCTACACCTTC
13	TRBD1	TRBV29-1	NA	TRBJ2-5	CSAGQGGPETQYF	TGCAGCGCCGGACAGGGAGGCCCAGAGACCCAGTACTTC
15	NA	TRBV4-2	NA	TRBJ2-7	CASSQKSPLISEQYF	TGTGCCAGCAGCCAAAAGTCCCCCCTCATCTCCGAGCAGTACTTC
13	NA	TRBV7-9	NA	TRBJ1-2	CASSPQQAYGYTF	TGTGCCAGCAGCCCCCAACAGGCCTATGGCTACACCTTC
15	TRBD2	TRBV5-6	once	TRBJ2-5	CASSWEIAGQETQYF	TGTGCCAGCAGCTGGGAGATAGCGGGACAAGAGACCCAGTACTTC
15	TRBD1	TRBV4-1	NA	TRBJ2-4	CASSQPTDRGHIQYF	TGCGCCAGCAGCCAACCAACAGACAGGGGTCACATTCAGTACTTC
12	NA	TRBV29-1	NA	TRBJ2-3	CSVAADTDTQYF	TGCAGCGTTGCCGCGGACACAGATACGCAGTATTTT
15	NA	TRBV7-8	NA	TRBJ2-4	CASGPGRAPKNIQYF	TGTGCCAGCGGACCGGGCAGAGCCCCCAAAAACATTCAGTACTTC
16	NA	TRBV5-6	NA	TRBJ2-3	CASSDPLAVGTDTQYF	TGTGCCAGCAGCGACCCACTAGCAGTGGGCACAGATACGCAGTATTTT
13	NA	TRBV29-1	NA	TRBJ1-1	CSVEVGANTEAFF	TGCAGCGTTGAGGTAGGAGCGAACACTGAAGCTTTCTTT
13	NA	TRBV15	once	TRBJ1-4	CATSRQSNEKLFF	TGTGCCACCAGCAGGCAATCTAATGAAAAACTGTTTTTT
16	TRBD1	TRBV11-1	NA	TRBJ2-7	CASSFSGTGGSYEQYF	TGTGCCAGCAGCTTTTCCGGGACAGGGGGCTCCTACGAGCAGTACTTC
12	NA	TRBV5-6	NA	TRBJ1-2	CASSLADYGYTF	TGTGCCAGCAGCTTGGCAGACTATGGCTACACCTTC
14	NA	TRBV19	few	TRBJ2-2	CASWGPGETGELFF	TGTGCCAGTTGGGGCCCAGGGGAGACCGGGGAGCTGTTTTTT
15	TRBD1	TRBV5-1	NA	TRBJ1-5	CASSLDNRGGQPQHF	TGCGCCAGCAGCTTGGATAACAGGGGTGGTCAGCCCCAGCATTTT
14	NA	TRBV30	NA	TRBJ2-1	CAWSDRPLPNEQFF	TGTGCCTGGAGTGACAGGCCCTTACCGAATGAGCAGTTCTTC
15	NA	TRBV7-9	few	TRBJ2-2	CASSLGASNTGELFF	TGTGCCAGCAGCTTAGGGGCTTCGAACACCGGGGAGCTGTTTTTT
14	NA	TRBV30	NA	TRBJ1-2	CAWSGGRGGYGYTF	TGTGCCTGGAGTGGGGGCAGGGGAGGTTATGGCTACACCTTC
13	NA	TRBV5-1	NA	TRBJ1-4	CASRSGSNEKLFF	TGCGCCAGCAGGTCCGGGAGCAATGAAAAACTGTTTTTT
13	NA	TRBV7-3	NA	TRBJ1-1	CASSSKGREEAFF	TGTGCCAGCAGCTCCAAGGGACGGGAGGAAGCTTTCTTT
15	NA	TRBV18	few	TRBJ2-1	CASSPAMGIYNEQFF	TGTGCCAGCTCACCTGCGATGGGGATCTACAATGAGCAGTTCTTC
16	NA	TRBV7-8	few	TRBJ2-6	CASSRVGSSGANVLTF	TGTGCCAGCAGCCGGGTTGGAAGTTCTGGGGCCAACGTCCTGACTTTC
15	TRBD2	TRBV10-3	NA	TRBJ2-5	CAISGTSGGAETQYF	TGTGCCATCAGCGGGACTAGCGGGGGGGCGGAGACCCAGTACTTC
15	NA	TRBV4-1	NA	TRBJ2-1	CASSQGTVTYNEQFF	TGCGCCAGCAGCCAAGGGACAGTCACCTACAATGAGCAGTTCTTC
11	NA	TRBV19	NA	TRBJ1-1	CASATNTEAFF	TGTGCCAGCGCAACAAACACTGAAGCTTTCTTT
14	TRBD1	TRBV5-1	few	TRBJ1-5	CASSLAGGNQPQHF	TGCGCCAGCAGCTTGGCAGGGGGTAATCAGCCCCAGCATTTT
15	NA	TRBV5-1	NA	TRBJ2-3	CASSLDHLGQSSQYF	TGCGCCAGCAGCTTGGACCACCTAGGACAGAGTTCGCAGTATTTT
14	NA	TRBV27	NA	TRBJ1-6	CASSPWQFNSPLHF	TGTGCCAGCAGCCCATGGCAGTTTAATTCACCCCTCCACTTT
16	TRBD1	TRBV2	NA	TRBJ2-3	CASRTGTGTLTDTQYF	TGTGCCAGCAGGACCGGGACAGGGACACTCACAGATACGCAGTATTTT
14	NA	TRBV29-1	few	TRBJ2-3	CSVEGVLSTDTQYF	TGCAGCGTTGAGGGGGTCCTAAGCACAGATACGCAGTATTTT
11	NA	TRBV29-1	NA	TRBJ2-1	CSVDSTVEQFF	TGCAGCGTTGATTCTACAGTTGAGCAGTTCTTC
13	NA	TRBV30	once	TRBJ2-7	CAWRRGPSYEQYF	TGTGCCTGGAGACGGGGGCCTTCCTACGAGCAGTACTTC
12	NA	TRBV6-4	NA	TRBJ2-1	CASSDSILEQFF	TGTGCCAGCAGTGATTCCATCCTTGAGCAGTTCTTC
14	NA	TRBV2	NA	TRBJ1-4	CASNSGATNEKLFF	TGTGCCAGCAACTCAGGAGCAACTAATGAAAAACTGTTTTTT
15	TRBD1	TRBV29-1	few	TRBJ2-7	CSVEGGTGGSYEQYF	TGCAGCGTTGAAGGGGGGACAGGGGGCAGCTACGAGCAGTACTTC
15	TRBD1	TRBV2	NA	TRBJ1-1	CASSEQGAMNTEAFF	TGTGCCAGCAGTGAACAGGGGGCGATGAACACTGAAGCTTTCTTT
15	TRBD1	TRBV19	NA	TRBJ2-5	CASSKLRDRVETQYF	TGTGCCAGTAGTAAGCTCCGGGACAGGGTAGAGACCCAGTACTTC
13	NA	TRBV19	NA	TRBJ1-1	CASSTGMNTEAFF	TGTGCCAGTAGTACAGGGATGAACACTGAAGCTTTCTTT
14	TRBD1	TRBV30	NA	TRBJ2-1	CAWGRQGAYNEQFF	TGTGCCTGGGGGAGACAGGGGGCCTACAATGAGCAGTTCTTC
18	TRBD1	TRBV7-2	NA	TRBJ1-6	CASSLAGGQGSAYSPLHF	TGTGCCAGCAGCTTAGCGGGGGGACAGGGTTCGGCCTATTCACCCCTCCACTTT
15	NA	TRBV7-2	NA	TRBJ1-4	CASSLSREINEKLFF	TGTGCCAGCAGCTTAAGCAGGGAGATTAATGAAAAACTGTTTTTT
16	TRBD1	TRBV10-3	NA	TRBJ1-2	CATSLGTGQGNYGYTF	TGTGCCACCTCTTTGGGGACAGGGCAGGGGAACTATGGCTACACCTTC
12	NA	TRBV7-2	NA	TRBJ1-5	CASSSLGQPQHF	TGTGCCAGCAGCTCCTTGGGGCAGCCCCAGCATTTT